This T cell receptor beta chain was recovered during a study of cytomegalovirus exposure and HLA in healthy donors. Primers included in the PCR were 60 Vbeta and 13 Jbeta primers. The repertoire was sequenced with immunoSEQ multiplex PCR; TCRdb's copy has only in-frame clones and lacks some. The table has about 150,000 clones, over 70% seen once. General study points: Specificity of three CMV-associated chains for CMV antigens was verified in vitro. There were 150 to 200 TCR beta chains listed as cytomegalovirus-associated.

The donors were healthy bone marrow donors. The germline gives CDR1 MNHEY, CDR2 SMNVEV (reference sequence). The V gene end was trimmed by 6 bases and the J gene end by 6 bases; junction bases not matched to a gene: 8. The CDR3 runs 13 residues. This clone has just a few counts. Its antigen remains unidentified. This TCR was recovered from a man between 25 and 39 years old in good health and CMV-seronegative. V usage is TRBV27 and J usage is TRBJ2-7; 7 positions agree with TRBD1. Sequences were obtained from PBMCs. The CDR3 sequence is CASRRQGTGEQYF. CDR3 bases: TGTGCCAGCAGGCGACAGGGTACGGGCGAGCAGTACTTC.